The 2 T cell receptor beta chains reported below all come from one sample, sequenced in a study of blood T cell repertoires in COVID-19. The table came from immunoSEQ multiplex PCR; TCRdb's copy has only in-frame clones and leaves some out. Of roughly 230,000 clones in the sample, about nine tenths were seen once. Sequenced sample: PBMCs or T cells enriched from blood (not recorded which). These receptors were obtained from a man younger than 45 in a cohort exposed to, infected with or recovered from COVID-19 (not recorded which).

The rearrangement joins TRBV29-1 to TRBJ1-3; a weak D match, TRBD1 (5 bases). The CDR3 loop spans 11 amino acids. The V and J ends lost 7 bases and 1 base respectively, with 5 bases between them. CDR1 is SQVTM and CDR2 is ANQGSEA in the germline V gene. DNA of the CDR3: TGCAGCGGACAGTCTGGAAACACCATATATTTT. Translating it yields CSGQSGNTIYF.

This rearrangement joins TRBV5-4 to TRBJ2-5, with a possible D match to TRBD1 (5 bases). Trimming shortened V by 4 bases and J by 5 bases, and 15 bases separated the two germline ends. Germline V gene data show CDR1 as SGHNT and CDR2 as YYREEE (reference sequence). The CDR3 extends over 14 amino acids. The CDR3 DNA sequence: TGTGCCAGCAGCCTAGACCAGGGTGTGGAGACCCAGTACTTC. Translating gives CASSLDQGVETQYF.